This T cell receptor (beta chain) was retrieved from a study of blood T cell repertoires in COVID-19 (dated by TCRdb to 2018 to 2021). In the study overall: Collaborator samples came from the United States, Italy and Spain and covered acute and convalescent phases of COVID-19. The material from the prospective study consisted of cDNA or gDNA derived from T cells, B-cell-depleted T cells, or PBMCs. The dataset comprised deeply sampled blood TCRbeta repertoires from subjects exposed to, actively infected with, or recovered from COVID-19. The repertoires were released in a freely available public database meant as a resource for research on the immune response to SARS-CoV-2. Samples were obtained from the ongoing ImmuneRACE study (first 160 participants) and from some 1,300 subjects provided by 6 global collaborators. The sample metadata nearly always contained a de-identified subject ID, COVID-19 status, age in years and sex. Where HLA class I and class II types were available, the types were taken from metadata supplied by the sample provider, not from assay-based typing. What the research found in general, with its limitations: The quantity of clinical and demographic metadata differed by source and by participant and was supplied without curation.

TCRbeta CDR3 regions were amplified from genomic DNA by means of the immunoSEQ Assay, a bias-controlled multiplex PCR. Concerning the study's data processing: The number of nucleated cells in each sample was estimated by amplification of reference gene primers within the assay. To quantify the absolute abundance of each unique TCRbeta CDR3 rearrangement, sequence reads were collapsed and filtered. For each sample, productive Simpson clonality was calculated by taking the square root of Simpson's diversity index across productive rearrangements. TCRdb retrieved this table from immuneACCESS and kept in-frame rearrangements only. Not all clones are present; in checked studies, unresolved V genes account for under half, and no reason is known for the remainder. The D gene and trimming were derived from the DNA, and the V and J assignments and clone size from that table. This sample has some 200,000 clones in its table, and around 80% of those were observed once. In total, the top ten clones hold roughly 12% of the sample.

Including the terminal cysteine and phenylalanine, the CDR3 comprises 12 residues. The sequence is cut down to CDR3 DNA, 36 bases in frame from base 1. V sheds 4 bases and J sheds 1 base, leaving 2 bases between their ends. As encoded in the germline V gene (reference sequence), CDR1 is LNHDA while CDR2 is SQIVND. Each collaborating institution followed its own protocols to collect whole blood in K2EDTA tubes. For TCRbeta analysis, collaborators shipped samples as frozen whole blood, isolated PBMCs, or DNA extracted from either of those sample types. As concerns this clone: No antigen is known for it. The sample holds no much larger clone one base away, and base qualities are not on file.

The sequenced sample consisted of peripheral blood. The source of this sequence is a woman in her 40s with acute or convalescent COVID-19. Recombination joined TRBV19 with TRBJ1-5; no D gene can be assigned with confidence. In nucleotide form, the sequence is TGTGCCAGTAGTACAAGCAATCAGCCCCAGCATTTT. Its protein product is CASSTSNQPQHF.